One sample yielded the 20 T cell receptor beta chains listed below, sequenced in a study of regulatory T cells in long-lasting Graves disease. TCR beta libraries were built with iRepertoire HTBI primers and Arm-PCR of CDR3 regions. TCRdb redid the calling of the multiplex PCR reads with MiXCR, one entry per CDR3 protein. The sample has about 440,000 distinct CDR3 sequences, around 15% seen once. The time point was: newly diagnosed GD, antithyroid drugs for less than 3 months. Construction of the TCR library relied on RNA isolated from PBMCs. The same specimen was also included in a second study, on T cells in Graves' hyperthyroidism and ophthalmopathy.

The sequences come from peripheral blood mononuclear cells (PBMCs), collected at new diagnosis, from a patient treated with antithyroid drugs. Receptors were obtained from a woman in her late teens or twenties with Graves disease.

This clonotype showed up just a few times. The V gene is TRBV30, the J gene TRBJ2-1; 9 positions agree with TRBD1. The CDR3 is 13 residues long. V shed 4 bases, J shed 9 bases, and the junction held 7 bases outside the gene matches. From germline, CDR1 is GTSNPN and CDR2 SVGIG (reference sequence). In nucleotides, the CDR3 is TGTGCCTGGAAGGGGGACAGGGATGGTGAGCAGTTCTTC. It specifies CAWKGDRDGEQFF.

This clonotype was recorded a few times. The CDR3, as DNA: TGCAGTGCTACCAAAGGGAGCCCGAACACCGGGGAGCTGTTTTTT. Encoded protein: CSATKGSPNTGELFF. The J gene is TRBJ2-2, the V gene TRBV20-1, with D possibly being TRBD2 (5 bases). V dropped 4 bases and J dropped 0 bases, with 12 bases sitting between them. CDR3 length: 15 amino acids. CDR1 is DFQATT, CDR2 SNEGSKA, per germline (reference sequence).

This clonotype occurred once. The chain is built from TRBV29-1 and TRBJ2-5; D ambiguous. The end of the DNA aligns better with TRBJ2-1, so the J call may be wrong. Germline loops: CDR1 SQVTM, CDR2 ANQGSEA. This CDR3 contains 12 residues. The CDR3 coding sequence is TGCAGCGTTGATGTAGTTTGGGATGAGCAGTTCTTC. The encoded protein is CSVDVVWDEQFF.

CDR3 residues: CASSHARGTSGRGNEQFF. CDR3 in DNA: TGTGCCAGCAGCCATGCCCGTGGGACTAGCGGGAGAGGGAATGAGCAGTTCTTC. The chain links TRBV3-1 to TRBJ2-1; 14 bases are shared with TRBD2. Trimming took 3 bases from V and 7 from J; bases not matched to a gene: 11. This CDR3 has 18 residues. Germline-derived CDR1 and CDR2 are LGHDT and YNNKEL (reference sequence).

This clonotype has only a few counts. Being one base from a much bigger clone, this may be a read error. This rearrangement joins TRBV30 to TRBJ2-7; D gene ambiguous. Looked up from germline, CDR1 is GTSNPN and CDR2 is SVGIG (reference sequence). The CDR3 loop spans 11 amino acids. The CDR3 loop reads CAWSTVYDQYF. The CDR3 nucleotides read TGTGCCTGGAGTACGGTCTACGATCAGTACTTC.

This clonotype was counted ten times or more. The chain couples TRBV7-9 to TRBJ2-1, with 9 bases matching TRBD2. V was pared by 5 bases and J by 9 bases, with 2 bases of the junction left unmatched. CDR1 is SEHNR and CDR2 is FQNEAQ in the germline V gene (reference sequence). The CDR3 loop spans 12 amino acids. Here the CDR3 reads CASSRGLAEQFF. The CDR3 nucleotides read TGTGCCAGCAGCAGGGGACTAGCTGAGCAGTTCTTC.

This clonotype turned up a few times. The rearrangement links TRBV5-1 to TRBJ2-2; a weak D match, TRBD1 (6 bases). The CDR3 consists of 16 residues. The V end was cut by 4 bases, the J end by 8 bases, with 21 bases between. Germline V CDR1 and CDR2: SGHRS, YFSETQ. The CDR3 reads CASSNTGRSSEGELFF. For the CDR3, the DNA is TGCGCCAGCAGCAATACAGGGCGATCCAGCGAAGGGGAGCTGTTTTTT.

This clonotype has more than one count but fewer than ten. This chain uses TRBV14 with TRBJ2-3, with a possible D match to TRBD1 (5 bases). The length of the CDR3 is 15 residues. Trimming shortened V by 2 bases and J by 6 bases, and 15 bases separated the two germline ends. The germline gives CDR1 SGHDN, CDR2 FVKESK. In nucleotides, the CDR3 is TGTGCCAGCAGCCAATTATCCAAGGGGTTGGATACGCAGTATTTT. The encoded protein is CASSQLSKGLDTQYF.

This clonotype turned up a few times. The chain couples TRBV7-6 to TRBJ2-2, with no clear D. Between the trimmed V and J ends, which lost 8 bases and 7 bases, there was a span of 17 bases. The CDR3 consists of 14 residues. Germline V CDR1 and CDR2: SGHVS, FNYEAQ. CDR3 loop: CASGNHPLSGELFF. The CDR3 DNA is TGTGCCAGCGGCAACCACCCACTAAGCGGGGAGCTGTTTTTT.

This clonotype was found a few times. The V call is TRBV20-1, the J call TRBJ2-3; 8 bases fit TRBD2. J gave up 3 bases and V 5 bases, and 7 bases lay outside the gene matches. CDR3 length: 14 amino acids. Germline assignment: CDR1 DFQATT and CDR2 SNEGSKA (reference sequence). In DNA, the CDR3 is TGCAGTGCTGAAGAAAGCGGGAGAACAGATACGCAGTATTTT. Protein product: CSAEESGRTDTQYF.

Concerning this clonotype itself: Possible read error: a much larger clone is one base away. V usage is TRBV28 and J usage is TRBJ2-1; D may match TRBD1 or TRBD2 (6 bases each). Germline loops: CDR1 MDHEN, CDR2 SYDVKM. The V end was cut by 7 bases, the J end by 9 bases, with 16 bases between. CDR3 length: 13 residues. The CDR3 is CASTRTGGSEQFF. As DNA, the CDR3 is TGTGCCAGCACCCGCACCGGGGGCAGTGAGCAGTTCTTC.

Worth noting for this clonotype: A read error likely explains this, since a far larger clone differs by one base. The chain's CDR3 is CSAEDSGSYNEQYF. The CDR3 DNA reads as TGCAGTGCCGAGGACAGCGGCTCCTACAATGAGCAGTACTTC. The gene calls are TRBV20-1 and TRBJ2-7, with D perhaps TRBD1 (6 bases). This CDR3 contains 14 residues. Between the trimmed V and J ends, which lost 6 bases and 7 bases, there was a span of 22 bases. CDR1 and CDR2 from the germline V gene are DFQATT and SNEGSKA (reference sequence).

This clonotype was observed at least ten times. The chain joins TRBV3-1 to TRBJ2-1; 8 nucleotides match TRBD1. Losses at the gene ends were 4 bases for V and 6 bases for J; bases not matched to a gene: 2. Germline V lookup: CDR1 LGHDT, CDR2 YNNKEL (reference sequence). This CDR3 spans 13 amino acids. In DNA, the CDR3 is TGTGCCAGCAGCCGTGGGACAGGCAATGAGCAGTTCTTC. This gives the protein CASSRGTGNEQFF.

V usage is TRBV6-1 and J usage is TRBJ2-1, with a weak D call TRBD2 (5 bases). Trimming cost V 0 bases and J 14 bases, with 11 bases left between them. The CDR3 is 12 amino acids. Germline CDR1 is MNHNS and CDR2 is SASEGT. In DNA, the CDR3 is TGTGCCAGCAGTGAAGCACCCGGGGTTGAGTTCTTC. Translated: CASSEAPGVEFF.

The CDR3, as DNA: TGTGCCTGGAGCGATGTGGCTTCAGATACGCAGTATTTT. Translating gives CAWSDVASDTQYF. This rearrangement joins TRBV30 to TRBJ2-3; D is unclear. The V gene's germline CDR1 is GTSNPN and CDR2 SVGIG (reference sequence). This CDR3 has 13 amino acids. V was cut by 3 bases and J by 4 bases, with 11 bases left in between.

This clonotype came up many times. The chain joins TRBV11-2 to TRBJ2-3; no firm D call. Trimming pared 3 bases from V and 2 bases from J, leaving 18 bases between. The CDR3 consists of 17 residues. Looked up from germline, CDR1 is SGHAT and CDR2 is FQNNGV. This chain's CDR3 is CASSFLAVGEYTDTQYF. The CDR3 coding sequence is TGTGCCAGCAGCTTTTTGGCAGTAGGTGAATACACAGATACGCAGTATTTT.

The table lists this clonotype with a few counts. The rearrangement joins TRBV15 to TRBJ1-6; D might be TRBD1 (6 bases). V lost 0 bases and J 7 bases, leaving 10 bases between the germline ends. This CDR3 is 15 amino acids long. Germline CDR1 and CDR2: LNHNV and YYDKDF (reference sequence). This CDR3 is CATSRDRTDNSPLHF. The CDR3 nucleotides read TGTGCCACCAGCAGAGATCGGACAGACAATTCACCCCTCCACTTT.

The sample holds a few counts of this clonotype. The chain has TRBV6-5 and TRBJ1-6; 8 bases match TRBD1. The CDR3 totals 15 residues. V lost 0 bases to trimming and J lost 8 bases; unmatched junction nucleotides: 3. Germline-derived CDR1 and CDR2 are MNHEY and SVGAGI. This CDR3 is CASSYSATGDSPLHF. The CDR3 DNA follows: TGTGCCAGCAGTTACTCGGCGACAGGGGATTCACCCCTCCACTTT.

This clonotype came up many times. The V and J genes are TRBV5-1 and TRBJ2-5; TRBD2 agrees at 7 bases. CDR1 and CDR2 (germline): SGHRS, YFSETQ. This CDR3 is 15 amino acids long. J was trimmed by 2 bases and V by 1 base; bases with no gene match: 5. CDR3 residues: CASSLLSAGQETQYF. DNA of the CDR3: TGCGCCAGCAGCTTGCTGTCAGCGGGACAAGAGACCCAGTACTTC.

This clonotype has only a few counts. The V gene is TRBV7-3, the J gene TRBJ2-2, with D tentatively TRBD2 (5 bases). Deletions cut 5 bases from V and 5 bases from J, with 12 bases between. The CDR3 consists of 14 residues. Per the germline V gene, CDR1 is SGHTA and CDR2 is FQGTGA. CDR3 residues: CASSPLGRTGELFF. The CDR3, as DNA: TGTGCCAGCAGCCCACTAGGGCGGACCGGGGAGCTGTTTTTT. The complete variable domain, with remaining parts taken from reference TRBV7-3 and TRBJ2-2, reads GAGVSQTPSNKVTEKGKYVELRCDPISGHTALYWYRQSLGQGPEFLIYFQGTGAADDSGLPNDRFFAVRPEGSVSTLKIQRTERGDSAVYLCASSPLGRTGELFFGEGSRLTVL.